This TCR beta chain was documented in a study of regulatory T cells in long-lasting Graves disease. Notes on the study in general: Relative to new patients (around 1,000), persistent patients exhibited greater sharing of public clonotypes (around 2,700). Rather than thyroid tissue, only peripheral blood underwent study. Persistent disease showed a preference for TRBV28, TRBJ1-2 and TRBJ2-5.

As to this clonotype: Its antigen remains unidentified.

The CDR3 runs 14 residues. With V trimmed by 5 bases and J by 2 bases, 4 bases remained unmatched. CDR1 MDHEN and CDR2 SYDVKM come from the germline V gene. This sample's time point: persistent/refractory GD, antithyroid drugs over 5 years with positive TRAb. PBMCs were the source of the RNA used for TCR sequencing. The patients were enrolled through endocrinology in Xi'an, China. Building the TCR beta libraries relied on iRepertoire HTBI primers, and CDR3 regions underwent Arm-PCR. TCRdb analysed the multiplex PCR reads with MiXCR anew, one entry per CDR3 protein. The repertoire includes about 470,000 distinct CDR3 sequences, about 22% of them detected once, and roughly 7% sits in the top ten.

This receptor was taken from a female donor with Graves disease. This chain connects TRBV28 to TRBJ2-7, with TRBD2 matching over 9 bases. The specimen comprised peripheral blood mononuclear cells (PBMCs), sampled when the disease was refractory, from a patient treated with antithyroid drugs. The CDR3 loop is CASSTSGSTYEQYF. DNA of the CDR3: TGTGCCAGCAGTACTAGCGGGTCTACCTACGAGCAGTACTTC.